This T cell receptor beta chain is from a study of Graves' ophthalmopathy and Graves' hyperthyroidism. Whole-study findings and limits: Appearing in blood as well were most expanded thyroid clonotypes above 0.001 frequency.

This clonotype was recorded at least ten times. Its cognate antigen is unknown. New diagnoses, under 2 months' duration, and ages 18 to 65 characterized the hyperthyroidism patients. Other autoimmune diseases, uncontrolled infections, pregnancy or lactation ruled patients out of participation. The evidence that diagnosis relied on was clinical symptoms, serum thyroxine, TRAb, thyroid ultrasound and orbital computed tomography. Amplification from RNA transcripts yielded the TCR beta CDR3 regions. First-round RT-PCR relied on HTBI primers, and a second-round multiplex PCR came next. TCRdb analysed the multiplex PCR reads with MiXCR anew, one entry per CDR3 protein. This table holds around 1,200,000 distinct CDR3 sequences, about 40% found once. The V end lost 3 bases, the J end lost 7 bases, and 12 bases lay between the germline ends. From germline, CDR1 is KGHDR and CDR2 SFDVKD. The CDR3 is made up of 13 amino acids.

The rearrangement uses TRBV24-1 and TRBJ2-7, with D hard to call. Sequences were obtained from peripheral blood or thyroid tissue (not recorded which). The sequence was collected from an adult man with Graves' hyperthyroidism. The CDR3 DNA follows: TGTGCCACCAGTGATGGCAGTTCGGTGGAGCAGTACTTC. It codes for CATSDGSSVEQYF.